This T cell receptor (beta chain) was identified during a study of identical twins (dated by TCRdb to 2016 to 2017). Regarding the research as a whole: To test whether fetal clonotypes persist, this study deep-sequenced TCR alpha and beta repertoires from monozygotic twins, from unrelated adults of various ages, and from cord blood. Replicate twin experiments were performed at different times using different library preparation protocols to rule out contamination. Beyond this particular receptor, the publication reports: Invariant T cells such as MAIT and iNKT could partly confound zero-insertion analyses, though diverse VJ usage argued against this for most clonotypes. Abundant cord blood beta clonotypes had fewer insertions, young adult naive repertoires showed a similar but weaker trend, and memory repertoires showed no such trend. Out-of-frame TCR alpha sequences shared between twins showed an excess of low generation-probability sequences compared with coincidental sharing between unrelated individuals. Because the same donors could not be followed over many years, the conclusions depended on cross-sectional statistical analysis. In monozygotic twins, out-of-frame TCR alpha sharing was systematically underestimated by recombination models, although the models agreed with sharing between unrelated individuals. In beta out-of-frame sequences, excess twin sharing was weaker, because having fewer shared sequences lowered the signal-to-noise ratio.

Trimming costs V 0 bases and J 1 base, and their ends lie 13 bases apart. CDR1 and CDR2 are read off the germline V gene as SGHRS and YFSETQ. Including the terminal cysteine and phenylalanine, the CDR3 comprises 17 residues. The CDR3 DNA has 51 bases and is translated from base 1. Receptor amplification or capture employed 5' RACE. Instrument used: Illumina HiSeq 2000. A universal primer binding site was added through template switching, and the final cDNA carried a unique molecular identifier so that TCR cDNA molecules could be counted accurately. First-strand cDNA for TCR alpha and beta chains was synthesized from specific primers in the conserved constant-segment region. Each cDNA library was double barcoded, with a SMART-Mk sample barcode plus Illumina barcodes, to control for contamination. Two successive PCR steps introduced TruSeq adapter sequences along with Illumina sample barcodes. The TCR alpha and beta cDNA libraries were sequenced on the Illumina HiSeq platform using custom primers. Under the source paper's analysis protocol: Unique molecular identifiers were extracted from raw reads with MiGEC, and CDR3 positions were determined with MiXCR. Recombination models were inferred per individual with the repgenHMM and IGoR tools using an EM algorithm. The tcR package in R was used for shared clonotype analysis, with sharing normalized by the product of cloneset sizes. To study raw recombination free of thymic and clonal selection effects, out-of-frame nonproductive sequences were analyzed. TCRdb applied fastp at Q25 and MiXCR to the public reads, then kept only in-frame beta chains. Entries that share a CDR3 protein sequence are merged under the most common genes and DNA. The authors' filters were not applied to this entry. This sample comprises about 730,000 distinct CDR3 sequences, approximately 21% of them detected only once. In total, the top ten clones hold more than 4% of the sample.

This clonotype was seen a few times. The antigen it binds to is not known. No base quality information exists; no much larger clone differs at one position. Only healthy Caucasian donors were included. The twin cohort comprised three pairs of female monozygotic twins, all aged about 18 to 30 years. The RNA used for TCR libraries was isolated from peripheral blood mononuclear cells. These sequences were also reported in another study, on T cells expressing NK-cell markers. In that second paper, the authors write: Three sorted T-cell subsets (CD3+CD56+NKG2C+, CD3+CD56+NKG2C- and CD3+CD56-NKG2C+) from about 8 donors had their TCR beta-chain repertoires profiled. Among the eight sequenced donors, seven were HCMV-seropositive and one was HCMV-seronegative. To restrict sorting to alphabetaTCR-expressing T cells, an anti-gammadeltaTCR antibody was added in several experiments. In six donors, the dominant CD3+CD56+NKG2C+ clonotypes were found to rank among the top 10 CD8+ clonotypes and to make up about 1.0-7.5% of CD8+ T cells. Those dominant clonotypes were again the most abundant among CD3+CD56-NKG2C+ cells in several donors, at roughly 25-65%. Whether the expanded NKG2C-expressing T cell clones were specific for HCMV antigens remained unclear. Randomly selected healthy volunteers, three men and five women, were used as the eight sequenced donors. HCMV-specific IgG was detected in serum with a commercial ELISA kit to determine HCMV serostatus. For about 6 donors, bulk peripheral blood T-cell repertoires were additionally sequenced from unsorted PBMC. MIGEC was used to demultiplex reads and group the reads by UMI, and MiTCR was used to assemble and quantify clonotypes. To exclude erroneous sequences, any TCR cDNA sequence not supported by at least two reads was discarded. The tcR package was used for downstream repertoire analysis, and clonotypes were matched across fractions by CDR3 nucleotide sequence plus V segment. VDJmatch was used to annotate antigen specificity against VDJdb, with one amino acid substitution in CDR3 permitted.

The sequence is built from TRBV5-1 and TRBJ2-2, with the D gene not clear enough to name. The TCR was taken from a young woman in good health. The sequencing sample was made of PBMCs. The CDR3 protein: CASSLAGEAWNTGELFF. The nucleotide sequence is given as TGCGCCAGCAGCTTGGCCGGCGAAGCGTGGAACACCGGGGAGCTGTTTTTT.